The clone carrying this TCR beta chain has a handful of counts. This specimen belongs to a study of sequential checkpoint blockade in melanoma. Study details: Randomization was 1:1 between first-line nivolumab→ipilimumab and ipilimumab→nivolumab.

The treatment denotes: randomized to nivolumab then ipilimumab (arm A) or the reverse (arm B). Sorted cells were live CD3+CD8+, lacking CD19 and CD56, from PBMCs. J gave up 7 bases and V 3 bases, and 9 bases lay outside the gene matches. Per the germline V gene, CDR1 is SEHNR and CDR2 is FQNEAQ (reference sequence). This CDR3 is 15 amino acids long. Clones were read by immunoSEQ multiplex PCR, and TCRdb kept only the in-frame ones, dropping some. Here the sample spans some 9,600 clones, about three quarters being singletons. The receptor was isolated from a human donor with melanoma. The chain joins TRBV7-9 to TRBJ1-2, with TRBD1 matching over 9 bases. Sequencing was performed on CD8+ T cells sorted from blood (inferred from file names), taken from a patient given nivolumab and ipilimumab in sequence. The CDR3 sequence is CASSFSGTGTGGYTF. CDR3 in DNA: TGTGCCAGCAGCTTCTCCGGGACAGGGACTGGTGGCTACACCTTC.